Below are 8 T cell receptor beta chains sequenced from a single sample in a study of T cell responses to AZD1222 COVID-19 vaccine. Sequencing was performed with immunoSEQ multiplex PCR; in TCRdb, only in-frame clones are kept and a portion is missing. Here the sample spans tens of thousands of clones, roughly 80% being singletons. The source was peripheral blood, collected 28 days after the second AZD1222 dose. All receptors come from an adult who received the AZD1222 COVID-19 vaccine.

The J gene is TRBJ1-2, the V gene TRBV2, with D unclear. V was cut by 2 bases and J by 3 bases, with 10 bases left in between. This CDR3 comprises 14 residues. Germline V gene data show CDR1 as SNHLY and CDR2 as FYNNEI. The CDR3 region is CASSENALYYGYTF. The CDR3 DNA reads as TGTGCCAGCAGTGAAAATGCCCTCTACTATGGCTACACCTTC.

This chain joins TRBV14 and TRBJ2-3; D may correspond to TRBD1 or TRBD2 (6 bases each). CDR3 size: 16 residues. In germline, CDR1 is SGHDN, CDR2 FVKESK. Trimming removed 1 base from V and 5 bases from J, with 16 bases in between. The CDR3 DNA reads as TGTGCCAGCAGCCAAGTTGGGGGGCTGGTTGGAGATACGCAGTATTTT. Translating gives CASSQVGGLVGDTQYF.

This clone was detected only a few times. CDR3 bases: TGTGCCAGCAGTTTTTTACAGCACAATTCACCCCTCCACTTT. Amino acid sequence: CASSFLQHNSPLHF. The chain carries TRBV27 and TRBJ1-6; D uncertain. The V gene lost 3 bases and the J gene lost 7 bases, with 10 bases spanning the gap. Per germline, CDR1 MNHEY and CDR2 SMNVEV (reference sequence). The CDR3 covers 14 residues.

CDR3 loop: CASSYQGAINEKLFF. The CDR3 region has the DNA TGTGCCAGCAGTTACCAGGGGGCGATAAATGAAAAACTGTTTTTT. This chain connects TRBV6-5 to TRBJ1-4; 8 bases are a match to TRBD1. Trimming at V came to 2 bases and at J to 5 bases, leaving 4 bases not matched to a gene. Per the germline V gene, CDR1 is MNHEY and CDR2 is SVGAGI. This CDR3 has 15 residues.

The CDR3: CASSEHRTGPYGYTF. CDR3 nucleotides: TGTGCCAGTAGCGAACATCGGACAGGGCCCTATGGCTACACCTTC. The rearrangement uses TRBV19 and TRBJ1-2, with TRBD1 matching over 8 bases. Germline values: CDR1 LNHDA, CDR2 SQIVND (reference sequence). The CDR3 totals 15 residues. Losses at the gene ends were 6 bases for V and 4 bases for J; bases not matched to a gene: 10.

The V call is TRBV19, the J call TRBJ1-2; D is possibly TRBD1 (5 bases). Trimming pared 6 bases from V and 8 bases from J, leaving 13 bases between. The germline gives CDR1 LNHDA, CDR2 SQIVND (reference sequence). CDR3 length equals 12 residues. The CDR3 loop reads CASRYQGGGYTF. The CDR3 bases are TGTGCCAGTAGGTACCAGGGAGGAGGCTACACCTTC. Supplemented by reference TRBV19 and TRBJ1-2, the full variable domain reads DGGITQSPKYLFRKEGQNVTLSCEQNLNHDAMYWYRQDPGQGLRLIYYSQIVNDFQKGDIAEGYSVSREKKESFPLTVTSAQKNPTAFYLCASRYQGGGYTFGSGTRLTVV.

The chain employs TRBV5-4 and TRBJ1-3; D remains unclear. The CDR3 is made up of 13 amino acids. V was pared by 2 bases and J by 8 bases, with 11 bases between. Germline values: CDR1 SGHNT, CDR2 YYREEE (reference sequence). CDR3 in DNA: TGTGCCAGCAGCTTTCCCCCGGCCGACACCATATATTTT. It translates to CASSFPPADTIYF.

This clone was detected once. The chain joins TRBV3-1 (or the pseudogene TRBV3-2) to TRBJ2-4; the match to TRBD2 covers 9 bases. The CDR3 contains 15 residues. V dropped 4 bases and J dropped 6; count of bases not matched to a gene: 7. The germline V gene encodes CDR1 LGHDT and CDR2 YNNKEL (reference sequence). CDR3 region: CASSPLAGAGNIQYF. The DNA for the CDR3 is TGTGCCAGCAGCCCTTTAGCGGGAGCAGGAAACATTCAGTACTTC.